This T cell receptor (beta chain) was observed in a study of T cells in Graves' hyperthyroidism and ophthalmopathy. Overall study: Peripheral blood specimens were obtained at initial diagnosis, prior to any treatment.

Stable disease denoted Graves' hyperthyroidism without ophthalmopathy progression within 18 months. The CDR3 has 15 residues. Deletions cut 3 bases from V and 0 bases from J, with 11 bases between. Germline CDR1 LNHDA, CDR2 SQIVND (reference sequence). Using RNA transcripts as the source, TCR beta CDR3 regions were amplified. Carried out on the TCR CDR3, a first-round RT-PCR used the HTBI primer set. MiXCR, applied by TCRdb to the multiplex PCR reads, yields one record per CDR3 protein. The sample shows 400,000 to 600,000 distinct CDR3 sequences, less than 25% of them seen only once. Sequencing was done on a sample of blood. The receptor comes from a man in his late teens or twenties with Graves' hyperthyroidism. This chain links TRBV19 with TRBJ1-1; D is unclear. This CDR3 reads CASSIIGIMNTEAFF. For the CDR3, the DNA is TGTGCCAGTAGTATTATTGGGATTATGAACACTGAAGCTTTCTTT.